The clone carrying this T cell receptor beta chain was observed at least ten times. The target antigen is unknown. The sample is drawn from a study of T cells in Graves' hyperthyroidism and ophthalmopathy. Study-level results: Most expanded thyroid clonotypes above 0.001 also appeared in blood.

Looked up from germline, CDR1 is DFQATT and CDR2 is SNEGSKA (reference sequence). Trimming removed 4 bases from V and 2 bases from J, with 19 bases in between. This CDR3 spans 16 amino acids. These patients, aged 18 to 65, had recently diagnosed hyperthyroidism lasting under 2 months. Patients with uncontrolled infections, other autoimmune diseases, pregnancy or lactation were excluded. There were TCR beta CDR3 regions amplified from RNA transcripts. In the first-round RT-PCR of the TCR CDR3, the HTBI primer set was used. TCRdb analysed the multiplex PCR reads with MiXCR anew, one entry per CDR3 protein. Here the sample spans 150,000 or so distinct CDR3 sequences, roughly 9.4% being singletons.

Sequencing used blood. The clonotype was recovered from a woman aged 18-29 years with Graves' hyperthyroidism that later progressed to Graves' ophthalmopathy. The rearrangement links TRBV20-1 to TRBJ2-3, with D possibly being TRBD2 (6 bases). The CDR3 spells CSATMLADRITDTQYF. DNA for the CDR3: TGCAGTGCTACCATGTTAGCGGATAGGATCACAGATACGCAGTATTTT.